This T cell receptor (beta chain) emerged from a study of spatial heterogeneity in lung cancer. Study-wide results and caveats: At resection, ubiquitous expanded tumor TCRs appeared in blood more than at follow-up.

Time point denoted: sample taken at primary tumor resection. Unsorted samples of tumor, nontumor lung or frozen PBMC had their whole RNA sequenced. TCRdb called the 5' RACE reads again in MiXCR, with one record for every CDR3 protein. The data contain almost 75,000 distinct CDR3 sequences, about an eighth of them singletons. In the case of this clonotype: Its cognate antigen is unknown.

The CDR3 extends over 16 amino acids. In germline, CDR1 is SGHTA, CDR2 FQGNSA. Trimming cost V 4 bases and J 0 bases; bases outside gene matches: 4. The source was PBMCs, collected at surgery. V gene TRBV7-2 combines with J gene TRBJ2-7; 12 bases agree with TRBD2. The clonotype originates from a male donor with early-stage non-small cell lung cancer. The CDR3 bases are TGTGCCAGCAGCTCCCTGACTAGCGGGAGCTCCTACGAGCAGTACTTC. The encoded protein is CASSSLTSGSSYEQYF.